These 3 T cell receptor beta chains originate from one sample sequenced in a study of cytomegalovirus exposure and HLA in healthy donors (dated by TCRdb to about 2017). The method was the immunoSEQ multiplex PCR assay. A mixture of 60 forward primers for TCR Vbeta segments and 13 reverse primers for TCR Jbeta segments was used in the multiplex PCR. In its TCRdb copy, this immuneACCESS table keeps in-frame sequences only and misses some clones. Where compared with another copy, unresolved V genes explain less than half of these, and the others have no known cause. The sample's own table lists some 84,000 clones. Clones ranked in the top ten supply 0.58% of the sample. Material for sequencing was PBMCs. These receptors were obtained from a man in his forties or fifties in good health and CMV-seronegative.

J is TRBJ2-5 and V is TRBV4-1; D is unresolved. Germline CDR1 is MGHRA and CDR2 is YSYEKL. The CDR3 consists of 12 residues. Between the trimmed V and J ends, which lost 0 bases and 11 bases, there was a span of 10 bases. CDR3 protein: CASSQDEDLQYF. The DNA of the CDR3 is TGCGCCAGCAGCCAAGATGAGGATTTACAGTACTTC.

The J gene is TRBJ1-1, the V gene TRBV6-1; D gene uncertain. The ends were cut back, 5 bases at V and 6 bases at J, with 16 bases in the middle. Germline CDR1 and CDR2: MNHNS and SASEGT. The CDR3 spans 14 residues. The CDR3 DNA reads TGTGCCAGCAGTCCACAGCGGGAAGGGTCTGAAGCTTTCTTT. Protein: CASSPQREGSEAFF.

V is TRBV5-1 and J is TRBJ1-2; D call uncertain. The CDR3 loop spans 14 amino acids. Germline-derived CDR1 and CDR2 are SGHRS and YFSETQ. Trimming took off 4 bases at V and 3 bases at J, with 13 bases between the two ends. CDR3 residues: CASSPPGSYYGYTF. In nucleotides, the CDR3 is TGCGCCAGCAGCCCGCCGGGGAGTTACTATGGCTACACCTTC. The full variable domain, its missing parts supplied by reference TRBV5-1 and TRBJ1-2, is KAGVTQTPRYLIKTRGQQVTLSCSPISGHRSVSWYQQTPGQGLQFLFEYFSETQRNKGNFPGRFSGRQFSNSRSEMNVSTLELGDSALYLCASSPPGSYYGYTFGSGTRLTVV.